Listed here are 21 T cell receptor beta chains from one sample, sequenced in a study of blood T cell repertoires in COVID-19. Some clones are missing from TCRdb's copy, which holds only in-frame ones; the method was immunoSEQ multiplex PCR. The data contain under 150,000 clones, 84% of them singletons. The sample was peripheral blood. These receptors were obtained from a human donor in a cohort sampled during active COVID-19.

The rearrangement uses TRBV5-4 and TRBJ1-1, with 11 bases identical to TRBD1. Germline CDR1 and CDR2: SGHNT and YYREEE (reference sequence). J lost 7 bases, V lost 5 bases, and 10 bases had no gene match. This CDR3 is built from 15 residues. In nucleotides, the CDR3 is TGTGCCAGCAGAAGCCGGGACAGGGGGATAGGTGAAGCTTTCTTT. It translates to CASRSRDRGIGEAFF.

The chain combines TRBV5-1 with TRBJ1-1, with no clear D. CDR3 length: 14 amino acids. Germline CDR1 reads SGHRS; CDR2 reads YFSETQ. V lost 2 bases to trimming and J lost 4 bases, with 12 bases between them. The CDR3 reads CASSLGGGSTEAFF. As DNA, the CDR3 is TGCGCCAGCAGCTTAGGAGGTGGGAGCACTGAAGCTTTCTTT.

CDR3 nucleotides: TGTGCCAGCAGTTTGGGAGCTTCTAGCTATGGCTACACCTTC. This sequence encodes CASSLGASSYGYTF. This rearrangement joins TRBV6-5 to TRBJ1-2; D remains ambiguous. CDR3 length equals 14 residues. V dropped 4 bases and J dropped 4 bases, with 13 bases sitting between them. Germline-derived CDR1 and CDR2 are MNHEY and SVGAGI.

J is TRBJ2-7 and V is TRBV6-2 or TRBV6-3, with 7 positions matching TRBD1. V shed 2 bases, J shed 9 bases, and the junction held 4 bases outside the gene matches. Germline V gene data show CDR1 as MNHEY and CDR2 as SVGEGT. The CDR3 is 12 residues long. In DNA form, the CDR3 reads TGTGCCAGCAGTTACCAAGGGGGCTGGCAGTACTTC. Its protein is CASSYQGGWQYF.

The chain employs TRBV3-1 (or the pseudogene TRBV3-2) and TRBJ1-2, with D uncertain. Deletions cut 3 bases from V and 6 bases from J, with 17 bases between. The length of the CDR3 is 15 residues. The germline CDR1 and CDR2 sequences are LGHDT and YNNKEL (reference sequence). The CDR3 protein is CASSQASPGRHGYTF. The CDR3 DNA sequence: TGTGCCAGCAGCCAGGCCAGTCCGGGTCGCCATGGCTACACCTTC.

This clone is a singleton in its sample. The chain has TRBV5-4 and TRBJ1-1; 7 nucleotides align to TRBD1. Germline loops: CDR1 SGHNT, CDR2 YYREEE (reference sequence). This CDR3 region has 15 residues. J gave up 0 bases and V 3 bases, and 5 bases lay outside the gene matches. CDR3: CASSYPGQLNTEAFF. CDR3 coding DNA: TGTGCCAGCAGCTATCCGGGACAGCTGAACACTGAAGCTTTCTTT.

This chain links TRBV11-1 with TRBJ1-5; D is unclear. V lost 0 bases and J lost 6, with 18 bases in between. This CDR3 spans 17 amino acids. Germline V gene data show CDR1 as SGHAT and CDR2 as FQDESV (reference sequence). Here the CDR3 DNA reads TGTGCCAGCAGCTTAGCGGCGTGGCTAGGCAGAAGTCAGCCCCAGCATTTT. This encodes CASSLAAWLGRSQPQHF.

V and J are TRBV14 and TRBJ2-1; D might be TRBD1 (6 bases). There are 16 residues in the CDR3. CDR1 is SGHDN and CDR2 is FVKESK in the germline V gene. V lost 4 bases to trimming and J lost 4 bases, with 17 bases between them. The DNA for the CDR3 is TGTGCCAGCAGCCCACACAGGGTTACTTTTTACAATGAGCAGTTCTTC. Protein sequence: CASSPHRVTFYNEQFF.

J is TRBJ2-3 and V is TRBV4-3; tentatively, D is TRBD2 (6 bases). The CDR3 totals 16 residues. Deletions cut 0 bases from V and 4 bases from J, with 14 bases between. CDR1 is LGHNA and CDR2 is YSLEER in the germline V gene. CDR3 bases: TGCGCCAGCAGCCAAGATACGCGGGACTTTCCAGATACGCAGTATTTT. Translating it yields CASSQDTRDFPDTQYF.

The chain carries TRBV12-3 or TRBV12-4 and TRBJ2-7, with D possibly TRBD1 on 5 matching bases. The CDR3 has 13 residues. Trimming removed 1 base from V and 3 bases from J, with 7 bases in between. CDR3 amino acids: CASSLEQDYEQYF. CDR3 nucleotide sequence: TGTGCCAGCAGTTTAGAACAGGACTACGAGCAGTACTTC.

This sequence joins TRBV4-3 and TRBJ1-1; D is unclear. This CDR3 has 14 residues. Trimming cost V 0 bases and J 4 bases, with 9 bases left between them. Germline CDR1 reads LGHNA; CDR2 reads YSLEER. The CDR3 DNA reads TGCGCCAGCAGCCAAGAAAACAGTGGCACTGAAGCTTTCTTT. This encodes CASSQENSGTEAFF.

Concerning this clone: Within the sample, other DNA sequences also encode this same CDR3. The rearrangement links TRBV15 to TRBJ2-3; 8 bases match TRBD2. V dropped 0 bases and J dropped 2; count of bases not matched to a gene: 4. This CDR3 spans 16 amino acids. Per germline, CDR1 LNHNV and CDR2 YYDKDF (reference sequence). This chain's CDR3 is CATSRDRLASTDTQYF. The CDR3 nucleotides are TGTGCCACCAGCAGAGATCGACTAGCGTCCACAGATACGCAGTATTTT.

This clone was seen just once. This chain links TRBV25-1 with TRBJ1-1, with TRBD1 matching over 8 bases. With 1 base clipped from V and 1 base from J, the junction kept 2 bases outside the gene matches. The CDR3 spans 15 residues. Germline lookup yields CDR1 MGHDK and CDR2 SYGVNS. The chain's CDR3 is CASSESGQANTEAFF. CDR3 coding DNA: TGTGCCAGCAGTGAATCGGGACAGGCGAACACTGAAGCTTTCTTT. Using reference TRBV25-1 and TRBJ1-1 for the parts outside the CDR3, the full variable domain is EADIYQTPRYLVIGTGKKITLECSQTMGHDKMYWYQQDPGMELHLIHYSYGVNSTEKGDLSSESTVSRIRTEHFPLTLESARPSHTSQYLCASSESGQANTEAFFGQGTRLTVV.

The sample holds one count of this clone. The gene calls are TRBV5-6 and TRBJ2-7; 11 bases are a match to TRBD2. The CDR3 is made up of 16 amino acids. Germline values: CDR1 SGHDT, CDR2 YYEEEE. J lost 1 base, V lost 3 bases, and 6 bases had no gene match. CDR3 nucleotides: TGTGCCAGCAGCTATTCTCTAGCGGGGGGATCCTACGAGCAGTACTTC. Protein product: CASSYSLAGGSYEQYF. Based on the CDR3 plus reference TRBV5-6 and TRBJ2-7, the full variable domain is DAGVTQSPTHLIKTRGQQVTLRCSPKSGHDTVSWYQQALGQGPQFIFQYYEEEERQRGNFPDRFSGHQFPNYSSELNVNALLLGDSALYLCASSYSLAGGSYEQYFGPGTRLTVT.

The chain couples TRBV2 to TRBJ2-2, with 9 bases lining up with TRBD1. Germline CDR1 SNHLY, CDR2 FYNNEI. V shed 8 bases, J shed 6 bases, and the junction held 10 bases outside the gene matches. The CDR3 length is 15 residues. CDR3 in DNA: TGTGCCAGCGGAAAGAGTACAGGGGGCCCCGGGGAGCTGTTTTTT. Its protein is CASGKSTGGPGELFF.

V usage is TRBV6-6 and J usage is TRBJ1-2, with TRBD1 matching 7 bases. V dropped 1 base and J dropped 1; count of bases not matched to a gene: 0. Germline loops: CDR1 MNHNY, CDR2 SVGAGI (reference sequence). The CDR3 sequence is 14 residues long. CDR3 residues: CASSYYRGNYGYTF. The CDR3 DNA reads TGTGCCAGCAGTTACTACAGGGGTAACTATGGCTACACCTTC.

The V call is TRBV7-2, the J call TRBJ1-6; D might be TRBD1 (6 bases). V gave up 2 bases and J gave up 16 bases, with 18 bases separating them. The CDR3 has 14 amino acids. The germline gives CDR1 SGHTA, CDR2 FQGNSA. The CDR3: CASSLPQNRVSLHF. The CDR3, as DNA: TGTGCCAGCAGCTTACCGCAGAACAGGGTCTCTCTCCACTTT.

This sequence joins TRBV4-1 and TRBJ1-2; 9 bases are shared with TRBD1. CDR3 size: 15 residues. Germline loops: CDR1 MGHRA, CDR2 YSYEKL. V was clipped by 1 base and J by 4 bases; unmatched bases: 4. Here the CDR3 reads CASSQGTGDFYGYTF. The CDR3, as DNA: TGCGCCAGCAGCCAAGGGACAGGGGATTTCTATGGCTACACCTTC.

The V gene is TRBV2, the J gene TRBJ2-4, with TRBD1 matching 7 bases. The CDR3 spans 14 residues. From germline, CDR1 is SNHLY and CDR2 FYNNEI. Trimming at V came to 4 bases and at J to 7 bases, leaving 7 bases not matched to a gene. DNA of the CDR3: TGTGCCAGCAGTGTGGACAGGACGGTTAACATTCAGTACTTC. Protein: CASSVDRTVNIQYF.

This clone appeared a few times. This chain joins TRBV5-8 and TRBJ1-5; 8 bases fit TRBD1. The CDR3 has 14 amino acids. Germline values: CDR1 SGHTS, CDR2 YDEGEE. Trimming took 4 bases from V and 2 from J; bases not matched to a gene: 2. Here the CDR3 reads CASSADRGNQPQHF. The CDR3 nucleotides read TGTGCCAGCAGCGCGGACAGGGGCAATCAGCCCCAGCATTTT.

The chain recombines TRBV3-1 (or the pseudogene TRBV3-2) with TRBJ1-3; a weak D match, TRBD1 (5 bases). Germline CDR1 LGHDT, CDR2 YNNKEL (reference sequence). The CDR3 is 15 amino acids. The V end lost 0 bases, the J end lost 4 bases, and 10 bases lay between the germline ends. DNA of the CDR3: TGTGCCAGCAGCCAAGAGGGACTCGGGGGAAACACCATATATTTT. This encodes CASSQEGLGGNTIYF.